This TCR beta chain was sequenced for a study of T cell responses to AZD1222 COVID-19 vaccine. Here immunoSEQ multiplex PCR was the method, and the copy in TCRdb shows in-frame clones only, minus some. The table records roughly 110,000 clones, 90% of them present only once. In regard to this clone: Antigen specificity is unknown.

Study-level results: Vaccine-related CD4 TCRs covered spike, predominating at 160-218 and 743-854.

This TCR was sampled from an adult who received the AZD1222 COVID-19 vaccine. This material consisted of peripheral blood, taken 28 days after the second AZD1222 dose.

The CDR3 bases are TGCGCCAGCAGCCATCCCCAGGGGTTAGACACTGAAGCTTTCTTT. The encoded protein is CASSHPQGLDTEAFF. The rearrangement uses TRBV4-1 and TRBJ1-1; possibly TRBD1 for D (6 bases). This CDR3 is 15 amino acids long. Trimming removed 3 bases from V and 3 bases from J, with 14 bases in between. CDR1 is MGHRA and CDR2 is YSYEKL in the germline V gene.